This T cell receptor beta chain was documented in a study of cytomegalovirus exposure and HLA in healthy donors. The V gene's germline CDR1 is MNHEY and CDR2 SMNVEV (reference sequence). CDR3 size: 15 residues. V trimming: 7 bases; J trimming: 4 bases; junction bases outside the gene matches: 13. The primer mix had 60 Vbeta and 13 Jbeta primers. Repertoires were generated with immunoSEQ multiplex PCR, while TCRdb's copy carries only in-frame clones and drops some. The sample lists 120,000 or so clones, 75% to 85% occurring once. Sequenced: PBMCs. The chain combines TRBV27 with TRBJ2-7; 7 bases are shared with TRBD1. This clonotype originated in a young man in good health and CMV-seropositive. The CDR3 sequence: CASMPDPGGIYEQYF. The CDR3 DNA reads TGTGCCAGCATGCCCGATCCAGGGGGAATTTACGAGCAGTACTTC.